The T cell receptor beta chain under discussion was sequenced for a study of blood T cell repertoires in COVID-19. TCRdb's copy holds only in-frame clones and misses some; the assay was immunoSEQ multiplex PCR. The data contain about 220,000 clones, approximately 80% of them singletons. The germline V and J ends were trimmed by 0 bases and 6 bases, with 20 bases remaining between them. Germline CDR1 reads SGHAT; CDR2 reads FQNNGV. The CDR3 extends over 17 amino acids. The sequenced sample was peripheral blood. The chain is built from TRBV11-2 and TRBJ1-2; D may be TRBD1 (5 bases). This clonotype was sampled from a woman aged 55-69 years who had recovered from COVID-19. DNA for the CDR3: TGTGCCAGCAGCTTAGATCAAGTAAGGGGAAGACACAATGGCTACACCTTC. Residues: CASSLDQVRGRHNGYTF. Based on the CDR3 plus reference TRBV11-2 and TRBJ1-2, the full variable domain is EAGVAQSPRYKIIEKRQSVAFWCNPISGHATLYWYQQILGQGPKLLIQFQNNGVVDDSQLPKDRFSAERLKGVDSTLKIQPAKLEDSAVYLCASSLDQVRGRHNGYTFGSGTRLTVV.